This TCR beta chain was obtained from a study of T cells after yellow fever vaccination. Points from the study as a whole: Most primary-vaccination clones reappeared after the booster (about 95% CD4, roughly 88% CD8). Abundant clonotypes from the bulk population could get into FACS-sorted repertoires as contaminants. When the response was secondary, it was weaker but reached its peak faster, day 5 versus 15.

This clonotype was counted a single time. As yet, its antigen is unknown. The CDR3 extends over 14 amino acids. V lost 3 bases, J lost 4 bases, and 13 bases lay in between. Germline CDR1 reads SGDLS; CDR2 reads YYNGEE. TCRdb called the 5' RACE reads again in MiXCR, with one record for every CDR3 protein. The profile shows 300,000 to 350,000 distinct CDR3 sequences, roughly 10% of them singletons. This receptor was identified in a man aged 18 to 30 who received the YFV17D yellow fever vaccine. The sequenced sample was CD4+ T cells sorted from PBMCs, obtained 45 days after the yellow fever booster vaccination. This rearrangement joins TRBV9 to TRBJ1-1; a weak D match, TRBD1 (5 bases). CDR3 coding DNA: TGTGCCAGCAGCGATGGCAGGGAGTTCACTGAAGCTTTCTTT. Translation gives CASSDGREFTEAFF.